This T cell receptor beta chain was identified during a study of PD-L1 blockade in urothelial cancer. Background on the study: In the patient group, twenty-five of 29 were males with bladder-origin urothelial cancer.

Sequencing used immunoSEQ multiplex PCR; TCRdb keeps in-frame clones, though not all of them. The sample contains under 120,000 clones, over 75% of which appear only once. This CDR3 has 16 amino acids. Trimming stripped 2 bases from V and 6 bases from J, with 17 bases between. Germline V gives CDR1 WSHSY, CDR2 SAAADI. Diagnoses among patients were locally advanced or metastatic urothelial carcinoma. Per-patient samples, pretreatment and on-treatment, numbered 1 to 8. This receptor was taken from a man aged 45 to 65 with urothelial cancer. The sample consisted of PBMCs, taken around atezolizumab (anti-PD-L1) treatment. This chain links TRBV10-2 with TRBJ1-5; D gene uncertain. CDR3 nucleotide sequence: TGCGCCAGCAGTGAGGGGCTAGTCGGGAAGGGTCAGCCCCAGCATTTT. Its translation: CASSEGLVGKGQPQHF.